The 21 T cell receptor beta chains below all came from one sample that was sequenced in a study of CD8+ T cells in alopecia areata. Extracted from the samples, RNA was reverse transcribed into cDNA to serve as the sequencing template. Measured with immunoSEQ multiplex PCR; TCRdb has only the in-frame clones, and not every one. The repertoire holds over 50,000 clones, 40% to 50% seen once, with approximately 17% in the top ten. The source material was CD8+ T cells sorted from blood, sampled at week 0. These receptors originate from a human donor with alopecia areata.

This sequence joins TRBV2 and TRBJ2-3; 13 nucleotides line up with TRBD2. Trimming removed 7 bases from V and 0 bases from J; junction bases left unmatched: 13. Germline V gene data show CDR1 as SNHLY and CDR2 as FYNNEI. This CDR3 is built from 19 residues. CDR3 bases: TGTGCCAGCAAGCGAGATGGACTAGCGGGAGTAGAGAGCACAGATACGCAGTATTTT. It codes for CASKRDGLAGVESTDTQYF.

The chain links TRBV7-6 to TRBJ2-7, with D perhaps assigned TRBD1 or TRBD2 (5 bases each). Deletions cut 6 bases from V and 0 bases from J, with 15 bases between. Germline V gene sequence: CDR1 SGHVS, CDR2 FNYEAQ. This CDR3 region has 15 residues. The CDR3 protein is CASSSGHGASYEQYF. In DNA form, the CDR3 reads TGTGCCAGCAGTTCGGGGCACGGTGCCTCCTACGAGCAGTACTTC.

This chain joins TRBV5-1 and TRBJ2-3; no firm D call. V lost 0 bases and J 0 bases, leaving 8 bases between the germline ends. The CDR3 runs to 15 residues. In germline, CDR1 is SGHRS, CDR2 YFSETQ. Here the CDR3 DNA reads TGCGCCAGCAGCTTGGAAGTCCCTAGCACAGATACGCAGTATTTT. Its protein is CASSLEVPSTDTQYF.

This clone was counted between two and nine times. This chain connects TRBV14 to TRBJ2-7, with a weak D call TRBD2 (6 bases). V gave up 0 bases and J gave up 4 bases, with 19 bases separating them. The CDR3 length is 17 residues. Germline values: CDR1 SGHDN, CDR2 FVKESK. CDR3 nucleotides: TGTGCCAGCAGCCAAGAGAGTCCGGGACTCCTATATTACGAGCAGTACTTC. It specifies CASSQESPGLLYYEQYF.

This clone was picked up a small number of times. This rearrangement joins TRBV19 to TRBJ2-5; 7 bases align to TRBD2. V lost 7 bases, J lost 2 bases, and 13 bases stayed unmatched. CDR1 and CDR2 from the germline V gene are LNHDA and SQIVND (reference sequence). CDR3 length equals 16 residues. This chain's CDR3 is CASTSRRGGRQETQYF. CDR3 bases: TGTGCCAGTACCTCAAGACGCGGGGGACGGCAAGAGACCCAGTACTTC.

This clone was counted between two and nine times. V usage is TRBV5-4 and J usage is TRBJ2-7; D is perhaps TRBD1 or TRBD2 (5 bases each). V lost 2 bases and J lost 4, with 10 bases in between. The CDR3 is 13 residues long. Germline CDR1 SGHNT, CDR2 YYREEE (reference sequence). CDR3 sequence: CASSFRDGYEQYF. CDR3 bases: TGTGCCAGCAGCTTCCGGGACGGATACGAGCAGTACTTC.

The chain has TRBV29-1 and TRBJ2-1; D is unclear. The V end lost 5 bases, the J end lost 5 bases, and 7 bases lay between the germline ends. CDR1 and CDR2 (germline): SQVTM, ANQGSEA. The CDR3 sequence is 11 residues long. The CDR3 sequence: CSVRADNEQFF. CDR3 bases: TGCAGCGTTCGGGCGGACAATGAGCAGTTCTTC.

This clone came up once. A far more abundant clone sits one base away, making this likely a read error. The J gene is TRBJ1-2, the V gene TRBV9; TRBD1 aligns across 7 bases. Losses at the gene ends were 3 bases for V and 6 bases for J; bases not matched to a gene: 11. This CDR3 is 15 amino acids long. Germline CDR1 reads SGDLS; CDR2 reads YYNGEE. The CDR3 coding sequence is TGTGCCAGCAGCGAGCGGCCAGGGGGGCGGGATGGCTACACCTTC. It encodes CASSERPGGRDGYTF.

This chain joins TRBV7-9 and TRBJ2-5; D ambiguous. CDR1 and CDR2 from the germline V gene are SEHNR and FQNEAQ (reference sequence). The V and J ends lost 4 bases and 1 base respectively, with 10 bases between them. The CDR3 loop spans 14 amino acids. This chain's CDR3 is CASSSPNSQETQYF. The CDR3 bases are TGTGCCAGCAGCTCCCCGAATAGCCAAGAGACCCAGTACTTC.

The table lists this clone with a count of one. CDR3 nucleotide sequence: TGCAGCGTTAGGGACAGGCTAGCGGAAACGAACACCGGGGAGCTGTTTTTT. Amino acid sequence: CSVRDRLAETNTGELFF. The rearrangement uses TRBV29-1 and TRBJ2-2, with a weak D call TRBD1 (8 bases). The V and J ends lost 5 bases and 0 bases respectively, with 19 bases between them. This CDR3 has 17 residues. Looked up from germline, CDR1 is SQVTM and CDR2 is ANQGSEA.

The chain uses TRBV4-3 and TRBJ2-1; D is perhaps TRBD2 (5 bases). This CDR3 is built from 15 residues. CDR1 and CDR2 from the germline V gene are LGHNA and YSLEER. Trimming took 6 bases from V and 4 from J, leaving 16 bases between them. The CDR3 DNA reads TGCGCCAGCAGTGTCAAAGGGAGCTCGTACAATGAGCAGTTCTTC. Amino acids: CASSVKGSSYNEQFF.

This rearrangement joins TRBV9 to TRBJ2-1; 7 bases map to TRBD2. This CDR3 comprises 15 residues. Germline CDR1 and CDR2: SGDLS and YYNGEE. The V and J ends lost 1 base and 7 bases, in that order; junction bases with no gene match: 8. CDR3 nucleotide sequence: TGTGCCAGCAGCGTAATGGCGGGAGCCGGTAATGAGCAGTTCTTC. It encodes CASSVMAGAGNEQFF.

This clone came up a few times. The V gene is TRBV29-1, the J gene TRBJ2-1, with D uncertain. Germline V gene lookup returns CDR1 SQVTM and CDR2 ANQGSEA. CDR3 length: 10 residues. V dropped 3 bases and J dropped 6 bases, with 3 bases sitting between them. CDR3 DNA sequence: TGCAGCGTTGAGGGCAATGAGCAGTTCTTC. It yields the protein CSVEGNEQFF.

This rearrangement joins TRBV11-2 to TRBJ2-7; 8 bases match TRBD2. The germline CDR1 and CDR2 sequences are SGHAT and FQNNGV. After removal of 6 bases from V and 0 bases from J, the junction contained 13 bases not matched to a gene. This CDR3 region has 17 residues. The CDR3 loop reads CASSLRRGLGFSYEQYF. As DNA, the CDR3 is TGTGCCAGCAGTTTACGCCGGGGACTAGGCTTCTCCTACGAGCAGTACTTC.

This clone was counted a few times. The chain carries TRBV27 and TRBJ1-2, with unresolved D. Per the germline V gene, CDR1 is MNHEY and CDR2 is SMNVEV (reference sequence). The CDR3 totals 15 residues. V lost 7 bases to trimming and J lost 2 bases, with 17 bases between them. CDR3 DNA: TGTGCCAGCACCTCACGGGAGAAAATGAACTATGGCTACACCTTC. Translating it yields CASTSREKMNYGYTF.

The V gene is TRBV15, the J gene TRBJ1-5; 8 bases fit TRBD1. Germline trimming cut 3 bases from V and 2 bases from J; bases unmatched to any gene: 9. Germline values: CDR1 LNHNV, CDR2 YYDKDF (reference sequence). The CDR3 extends over 17 amino acids. CDR3 nucleotides: TGTGCCACCAGCAGCCTAACGGACAGGGTCGGCAATCAGCCCCAGCATTTT. Protein: CATSSLTDRVGNQPQHF.

The table lists this clone with a few counts. The rearrangement uses TRBV6-5 and TRBJ2-7; possible D gene TRBD1, 6 bases. Trimming cost V 6 bases and J 7 bases, with 13 bases left between them. The CDR3 has 12 residues. The germline gives CDR1 MNHEY, CDR2 SVGAGI. In DNA, the CDR3 is TGTGCCAGCAGGACAGGTCCTACGGAGCAGTACTTC. This encodes CASRTGPTEQYF.

This chain joins TRBV7-9 and TRBJ2-1; no clear D. The CDR3 runs to 15 residues. Germline loops: CDR1 SEHNR, CDR2 FQNEAQ (reference sequence). V shed 5 bases and J shed 4 bases, with 15 bases lying between them. The CDR3 nucleotides are TGTGCCAGCAGCGAAACAAGCCTTTCTTACAATGAGCAGTTCTTC. Amino acids: CASSETSLSYNEQFF.

This clone was counted only a few times. The chain employs TRBV11-2 and TRBJ2-3; TRBD2 is a possible D gene (7 bases). This CDR3 comprises 14 residues. Germline V gene data show CDR1 as SGHAT and CDR2 as FQNNGV. The ends were cut back, 8 bases at V and 0 bases at J, with 12 bases in the middle. As DNA, the CDR3 is TGTGCCAGCCGGGGGGCCACTAGCACAGATACGCAGTATTTT. Encoded protein: CASRGATSTDTQYF.

This clone was seen a few times. The chain joins TRBV30 to TRBJ1-3, with D unresolved. The V gene lost 3 bases and the J gene lost 2 bases, with 11 bases spanning the gap. Germline CDR1 and CDR2: GTSNPN and SVGIG (reference sequence). The CDR3 has 14 amino acids. CDR3 sequence: CAWSEERPGNTIYF. The CDR3 nucleotides read TGTGCCTGGAGCGAGGAGAGGCCTGGAAACACCATATATTTT.

The V call is TRBV4-1, the J call TRBJ2-2; D possibly corresponds to TRBD2 (6 bases). Germline CDR1 MGHRA, CDR2 YSYEKL. The V gene lost 2 bases and the J gene lost 1 base, with 11 bases spanning the gap. The CDR3 consists of 16 residues. The CDR3 reads CASSQWDWRNTGELFF. CDR3 bases: TGCGCCAGCAGCCAATGGGACTGGAGGAACACCGGGGAGCTGTTTTTT.